This T cell receptor beta chain is drawn from a study of blood T cell repertoires in COVID-19. In the study overall: Sites in the United States, Italy and Spain provided acute and convalescent COVID-19 samples.

The table came from immunoSEQ multiplex PCR; TCRdb's copy has only in-frame clones and leaves some out. The sample has 200,000 to 250,000 clones; 80% to 85% are singletons. Germline loops: CDR1 LNHDA, CDR2 SQIVND (reference sequence). The CDR3 totals 14 residues. Trimming took 2 bases from V and 6 from J, leaving 13 bases between them. Sequencing was performed on peripheral blood. The TCR originated in a woman in her 30s who had recovered from COVID-19. The chain recombines TRBV19 with TRBJ1-1; D may be TRBD1 (6 bases). CDR3 sequence (DNA): TGTGCCAGTAGTATACTACAGGGAAATCCTGAAGCTTTCTTT. It translates to CASSILQGNPEAFF.